The entry below gives a single TCR beta chain sequence along with its context. What it binds is not known. Samples were taken several times over chemoradiotherapy. This sample stems from a study of chemoradiotherapy in HPV16-positive cancers. Overall study: Functional T-cell assays on a couple of HPV16-positive patients' cells defined candidate HPV-specific clones and common TCR motifs. Notes on the study in general: Candidate HPV-specific clones and E7-related TCR motifs grew in tumor during treatment.

Between the trimmed V and J ends, which lost 2 bases and 3 bases, there was a span of 12 bases. CDR3 length: 15 amino acids. The V gene's germline CDR1 is SGHTA and CDR2 FQGTGA. TCRdb keeps only in-frame clones here, not all; method: immunoSEQ multiplex PCR. The sample includes about 650 clones, roughly 80% seen only once; the top ten take roughly an eighth. V and J are TRBV7-3 and TRBJ2-3; D not resolved. The clonotype was recovered from a human donor with HPV-associated anogenital cancer. This sample comprised tumor tissue, obtained from a patient who underwent chemoradiotherapy. In DNA form, the CDR3 reads TGTGCCAGCAGCTTATGGGGTCAATCTACAGATACGCAGTATTTT. Translating it yields CASSLWGQSTDTQYF.